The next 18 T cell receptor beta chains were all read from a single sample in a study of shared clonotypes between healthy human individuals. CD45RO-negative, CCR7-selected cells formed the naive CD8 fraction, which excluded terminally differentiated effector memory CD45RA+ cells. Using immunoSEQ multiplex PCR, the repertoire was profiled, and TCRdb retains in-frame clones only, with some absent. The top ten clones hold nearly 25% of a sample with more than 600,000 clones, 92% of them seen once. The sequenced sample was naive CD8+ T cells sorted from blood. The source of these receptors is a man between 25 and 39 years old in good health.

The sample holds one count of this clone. DNA for the CDR3: TGTGCCAGCAGCCCCTTAGGAAGGACTGCAGATACGCAGTATTTT. Translation gives CASSPLGRTADTQYF. The V and J genes are TRBV9 and TRBJ2-3, with a weak D call TRBD2 (5 bases). Trimming pared 4 bases from V and 4 bases from J, leaving 16 bases between. The CDR3 covers 15 residues. In germline, CDR1 is SGDLS, CDR2 YYNGEE.

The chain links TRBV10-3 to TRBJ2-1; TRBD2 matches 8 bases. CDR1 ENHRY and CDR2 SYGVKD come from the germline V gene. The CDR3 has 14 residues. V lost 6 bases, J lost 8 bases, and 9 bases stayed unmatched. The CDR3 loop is CAISTSGLPDEQFF. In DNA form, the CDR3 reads TGTGCCATCAGCACTAGCGGATTACCGGATGAGCAGTTCTTC.

The CDR3 protein is CASSENNYNEQFF. The CDR3, as DNA: TGTGCCAGCAGTGAAAATAACTACAATGAGCAGTTCTTC. The rearrangement joins TRBV25-1 to TRBJ2-1; D remains ambiguous. The V and J ends lost 2 bases and 3 bases respectively, with 5 bases between them. This CDR3 is built from 13 residues. Germline lookup yields CDR1 MGHDK and CDR2 SYGVNS.

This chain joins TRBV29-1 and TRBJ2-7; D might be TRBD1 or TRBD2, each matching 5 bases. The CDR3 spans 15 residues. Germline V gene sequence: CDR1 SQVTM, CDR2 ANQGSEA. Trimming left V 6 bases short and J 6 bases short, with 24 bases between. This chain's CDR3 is CSVFLSGTESREQYF. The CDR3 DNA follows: TGCAGCGTATTCCTTTCGGGGACGGAGTCTCGCGAGCAGTACTTC.

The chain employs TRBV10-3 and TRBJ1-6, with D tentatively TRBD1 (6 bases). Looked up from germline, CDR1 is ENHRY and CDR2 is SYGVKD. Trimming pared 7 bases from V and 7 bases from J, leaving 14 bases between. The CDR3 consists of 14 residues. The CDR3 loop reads CAIMGGSSNSPLHF. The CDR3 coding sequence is TGTGCCATCATGGGGGGCTCAAGCAATTCACCCCTCCACTTT.

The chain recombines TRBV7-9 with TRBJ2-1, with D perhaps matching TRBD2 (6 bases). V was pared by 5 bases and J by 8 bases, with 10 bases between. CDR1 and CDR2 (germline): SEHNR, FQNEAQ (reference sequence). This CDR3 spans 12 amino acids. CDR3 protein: CASSETSHEQFF. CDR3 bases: TGTGCCAGCAGCGAGACTAGTCATGAGCAGTTCTTC.

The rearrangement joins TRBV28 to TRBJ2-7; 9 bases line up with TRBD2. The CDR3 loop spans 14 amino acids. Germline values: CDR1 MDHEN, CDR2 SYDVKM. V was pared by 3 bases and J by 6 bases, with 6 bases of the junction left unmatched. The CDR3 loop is CASSLTASGAEQYF. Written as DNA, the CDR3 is TGTGCCAGCAGTTTGACGGCTAGCGGGGCCGAGCAGTACTTC.

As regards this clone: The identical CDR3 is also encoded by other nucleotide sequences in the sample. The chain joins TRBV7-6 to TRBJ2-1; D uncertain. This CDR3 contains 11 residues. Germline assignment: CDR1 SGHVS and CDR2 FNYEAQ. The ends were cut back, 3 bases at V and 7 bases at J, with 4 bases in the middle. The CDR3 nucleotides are TGTGCCAGCAGCTTGGGGAATGAGCAGTTCTTC. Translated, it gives CASSLGNEQFF.

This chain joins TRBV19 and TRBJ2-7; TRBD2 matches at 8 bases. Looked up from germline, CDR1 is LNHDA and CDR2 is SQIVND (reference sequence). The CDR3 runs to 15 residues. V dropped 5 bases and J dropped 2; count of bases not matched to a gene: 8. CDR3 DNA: TGTGCCAGTAGTTACCGACTAGCGCGACCCTACGAGCAGTACTTC. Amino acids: CASSYRLARPYEQYF.

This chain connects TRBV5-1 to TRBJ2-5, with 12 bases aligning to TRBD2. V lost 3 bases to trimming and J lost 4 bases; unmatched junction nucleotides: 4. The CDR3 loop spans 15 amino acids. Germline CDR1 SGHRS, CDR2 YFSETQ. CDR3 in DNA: TGCGCCAGCAGCTCCGGACTAGCGGGGCCAGAGACCCAGTACTTC. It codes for CASSSGLAGPETQYF.

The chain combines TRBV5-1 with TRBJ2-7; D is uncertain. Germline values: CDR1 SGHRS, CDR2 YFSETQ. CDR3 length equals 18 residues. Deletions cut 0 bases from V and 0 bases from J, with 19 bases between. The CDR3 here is CASSLDSRIRLSSYEQYF. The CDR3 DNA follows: TGCGCCAGCAGCTTGGACAGCAGGATAAGACTGAGCTCCTACGAGCAGTACTTC.

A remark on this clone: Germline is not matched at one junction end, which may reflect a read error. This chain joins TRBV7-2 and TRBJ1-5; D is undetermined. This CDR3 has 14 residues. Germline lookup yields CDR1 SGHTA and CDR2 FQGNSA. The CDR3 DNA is TGTGCCAGCAGCTTAAACTTCCCGGGCCAGCTCCAGCATTTT. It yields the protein CASSLNFPGQLQHF.

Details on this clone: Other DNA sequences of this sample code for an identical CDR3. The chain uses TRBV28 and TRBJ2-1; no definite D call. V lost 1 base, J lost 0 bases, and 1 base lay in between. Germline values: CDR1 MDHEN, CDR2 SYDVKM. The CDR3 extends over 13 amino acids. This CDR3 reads CASSLSSYNEQFF. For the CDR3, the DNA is TGTGCCAGCAGTTTATCCTCCTACAATGAGCAGTTCTTC.

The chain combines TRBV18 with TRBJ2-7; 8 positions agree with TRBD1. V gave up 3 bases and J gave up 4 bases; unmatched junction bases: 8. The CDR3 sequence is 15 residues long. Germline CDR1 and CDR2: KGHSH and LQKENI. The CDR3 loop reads CASSPGDRISYEQYF. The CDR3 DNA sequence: TGTGCCAGCTCACCGGGGGACAGGATATCTTACGAGCAGTACTTC. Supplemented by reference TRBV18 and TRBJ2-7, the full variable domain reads NAGVMQNPRHLVRRRGQEARLRCSPMKGHSHVYWYRQLPEEGLKFMVYLQKENIIDESGMPKERFSAEFPKEGPSILRIQQVVRGDSAAYFCASSPGDRISYEQYFGPGTRLTVT.

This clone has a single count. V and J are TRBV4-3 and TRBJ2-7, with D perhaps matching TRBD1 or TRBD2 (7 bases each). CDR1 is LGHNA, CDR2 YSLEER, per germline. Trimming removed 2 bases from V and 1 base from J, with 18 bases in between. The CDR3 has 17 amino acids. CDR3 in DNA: TGCGCCAGCAGCCAAACAGCGGGACAGCGAAATTCCTACGAGCAGTACTTC. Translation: CASSQTAGQRNSYEQYF.

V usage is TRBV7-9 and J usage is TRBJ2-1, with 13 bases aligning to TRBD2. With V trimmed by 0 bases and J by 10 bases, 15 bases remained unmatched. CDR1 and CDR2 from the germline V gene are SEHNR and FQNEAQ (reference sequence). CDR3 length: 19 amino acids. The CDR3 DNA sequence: TGTGCCAGCAGCTTAGCACCGGGGGGAACTAGCGGGAGGGCTGGCGAGCAGTTCTTC. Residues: CASSLAPGGTSGRAGEQFF.

Here the CDR3 DNA reads TGTGCCAGCAGCTCCACGGGAGGGCCAAGGGAGCAGTACTTC. It translates to CASSSTGGPREQYF. This chain uses TRBV7-9 with TRBJ2-5; 8 nucleotides agree with TRBD2. V dropped 4 bases and J dropped 11; count of bases not matched to a gene: 12. In germline, CDR1 is SEHNR, CDR2 FQNEAQ (reference sequence). The CDR3 is 14 amino acids.

CDR3 residues: CASSYLDGTGQDEQYF. The CDR3 DNA reads as TGCGCCAGCAGCTACCTTGATGGGACAGGGCAGGACGAGCAGTACTTC. The rearrangement links TRBV4-3 to TRBJ2-7; 9 positions match TRBD1. The germline V gene has CDR1 LGHNA and CDR2 YSLEER. This CDR3 contains 16 residues. J gave up 5 bases and V 5 bases, and 13 bases lay outside the gene matches.